This TCR beta chain was identified in a study of T cells after yellow fever vaccination. A 5'RACE template-switching step, the method used to make TCR cDNA, added a universal primer site and UMIs. TCRdb independently ran MiXCR on the 5' RACE reads; one entry per CDR3 protein. The sample records 310,000 or so distinct CDR3 sequences, about 6.6% being singletons. This sample comprised PBMCs, obtained roughly 47 days after the first yellow fever vaccination. This clonotype was sampled from a man between 18 and 29 years old who received the YFV17D yellow fever vaccine.

This CDR3 is CSARVYYSNQPQHF. The CDR3 DNA is TGCAGTGCTAGAGTCTATTATAGCAATCAGCCCCAGCATTTT. This chain uses TRBV20-1 with TRBJ1-5; D is unclear. The CDR3 runs to 14 residues. Trimming took off 1 base at V and 0 bases at J, with 7 bases between the two ends. Per germline, CDR1 DFQATT and CDR2 SNEGSKA (reference sequence).